Shown below are 30 T cell receptor beta chains from a single sample sequenced in a study of cytomegalovirus exposure and HLA in healthy donors. PCR used 60 Vbeta primers and 13 Jbeta primers. Libraries were prepared by immunoSEQ multiplex PCR; TCRdb keeps only in-frame clonotypes and omits some of them. The sample yields about 140,000 clones, 70% to 80% seen once. Sequencing used PBMCs. All receptors come from a female donor in good health and CMV-seronegative.

The chain is built from TRBV19 and TRBJ1-4; D gene unclear. CDR3 length equals 15 residues. In germline, CDR1 is LNHDA, CDR2 SQIVND (reference sequence). Between the trimmed V and J ends, which lost 7 bases and 2 bases, there was a span of 14 bases. CDR3 bases: TGTGCCAGTACGGTCGCGCACGGGACTAATGAAAAACTGTTTTTT. Its translation: CASTVAHGTNEKLFF. Filled out from reference TRBV19 and TRBJ1-4, the complete variable domain reads DGGITQSPKYLFRKEGQNVTLSCEQNLNHDAMYWYRQDPGQGLRLIYYSQIVNDFQKGDIAEGYSVSREKKESFPLTVTSAQKNPTAFYLCASTVAHGTNEKLFFGSGTQLSVL.

Notes on this clone: Other DNA sequences in this specimen translate into the identical CDR3. V usage is TRBV10-1 and J usage is TRBJ1-3; D possibly corresponds to TRBD1 (6 bases). The CDR3 spans 13 residues. The ends were cut back, 9 bases at V and 3 bases at J, with 12 bases in the middle. Germline V gives CDR1 WNHNN, CDR2 SYGVQD (reference sequence). The CDR3 region is CARAGTHGNTIYF. The CDR3 DNA reads TGCGCCAGAGCCGGGACACATGGAAACACCATATATTTT.

The V gene is TRBV30, the J gene TRBJ1-1; D remains ambiguous. V shed 0 bases and J shed 7 bases, with 6 bases lying between them. The CDR3 is 11 amino acids. CDR1 is GTSNPN, CDR2 SVGIG, per germline (reference sequence). The CDR3: CAWSVLIEAFF. CDR3 sequence (DNA): TGTGCCTGGAGTGTACTGATTGAAGCTTTCTTT.

The chain recombines TRBV4-1 with TRBJ1-1, with TRBD1 as a possible D gene (6 bases). Trimming removed 3 bases from V and 4 bases from J, with 18 bases in between. The CDR3 runs 16 residues. Looked up from germline, CDR1 is MGHRA and CDR2 is YSYEKL. The CDR3 nucleotides read TGCGCCAGCAGCCATACGTTCTTACAGGGCGGCACTGAAGCTTTCTTT. Translating it yields CASSHTFLQGGTEAFF.

The chain combines TRBV7-2 with TRBJ2-4; 8 bases are a match to TRBD1. The CDR3 totals 13 residues. Germline CDR1 and CDR2: SGHTA and FQGNSA. V lost 3 bases, J lost 8 bases, and 3 bases stayed unmatched. CDR3 amino acids: CASSFQGADIQYF. The DNA for the CDR3 is TGTGCCAGCAGCTTCCAGGGGGCGGACATTCAGTACTTC.

The J gene is TRBJ2-3, the V gene TRBV2, with 8 positions matching TRBD2. Germline V gives CDR1 SNHLY, CDR2 FYNNEI. The CDR3 loop spans 16 amino acids. V shed 7 bases and J 1 base; nucleotides not matched to a gene: 10. The CDR3: CASNARAGGRTDTQYF. CDR3 nucleotide sequence: TGTGCCAGCAACGCCCGGGCGGGAGGTCGCACAGATACGCAGTATTTT.

J is TRBJ1-1 and V is TRBV5-6; 8 positions match TRBD1. The CDR3 loop spans 14 amino acids. The V segment lost 2 bases and the J segment 4 bases; nucleotides outside the gene matches: 4. Germline V lookup: CDR1 SGHDT, CDR2 YYEEEE. For the CDR3, the DNA is TGTGCCAGCAGCTTCCCGGGACAGGTCACTGAAGCTTTCTTT. It is translated as CASSFPGQVTEAFF.

V is TRBV5-1 and J is TRBJ1-2; a weak D match, TRBD1 (6 bases). The CDR3 has 13 amino acids. The V end was cut by 2 bases, the J end by 4 bases, with 9 bases between. Germline V lookup: CDR1 SGHRS, CDR2 YFSETQ. The CDR3 sequence is CASSFGQPYGYTF. CDR3 in DNA: TGCGCCAGCAGCTTCGGACAGCCCTATGGCTACACCTTC.

CDR3 DNA sequence: TGTGCCAGCAGCCCCGACATCGATGGGGCCGAGCAGTACTTC. Residues: CASSPDIDGAEQYF. The rearrangement links TRBV5-6 to TRBJ2-5, with D possibly TRBD1 on 5 matching bases. The DNA end favors TRBJ2-7, so the J call may be wrong. This CDR3 region has 14 residues. CDR1 and CDR2 (germline): SGHDT, YYEEEE.

The V and J genes are TRBV7-9 and TRBJ2-7; tentatively, D is TRBD1 (8 bases). The CDR3 covers 15 residues. Trimming stripped 3 bases from V and 1 base from J, with 13 bases between. Germline V gene data show CDR1 as SEHNR and CDR2 as FQNEAQ (reference sequence). CDR3 sequence (DNA): TGTGCCAGCAGCTTGTCACAGGGGGGGTCCTACGAGCAGTACTTC. Its protein product is CASSLSQGGSYEQYF.

The chain recombines TRBV2 with TRBJ1-5, with D perhaps TRBD1 (5 bases). This CDR3 is 15 amino acids long. Germline V lookup: CDR1 SNHLY, CDR2 FYNNEI. V lost 8 bases and J lost 7, with 21 bases in between. As DNA, the CDR3 is TGTGCCAGCCGTACACCCCAGGGAGGTGAGCAGCCCCAGCATTTT. Translated, it gives CASRTPQGGEQPQHF. The variable domain in full, completed from reference TRBV2 and TRBJ1-5, reads EPEVTQTPSHQVTQMGQEVILRCVPISNHLYFYWYRQILGQKVEFLVSFYNNEISEKSEIFDDQFSVERPDGSNFTLKIRSTKLEDSAMYFCASRTPQGGEQPQHFGDGTRLSIL.

The DNA for the CDR3 is TGTGCCAGCAGCTCCCCAGGGACTGAAGCTTTCTTT. Protein sequence: CASSSPGTEAFF. The V gene is TRBV7-6, the J gene TRBJ1-1; D is perhaps TRBD1 (5 bases). The V end lost 4 bases, the J end lost 5 bases, and 8 bases lay between the germline ends. Per germline, CDR1 SGHVS and CDR2 FNYEAQ. The CDR3 is 12 residues long.

This rearrangement joins TRBV4-1 to TRBJ2-4; D not certain. This CDR3 is 15 amino acids long. In germline, CDR1 is MGHRA, CDR2 YSYEKL. The V and J ends lost 4 bases and 7 bases respectively, with 17 bases between them. CDR3 in amino acids: CASSPARRSVNIQYF. CDR3 in DNA: TGCGCCAGCAGCCCTGCCAGAAGATCAGTGAACATTCAGTACTTC.

V gene TRBV4-1 combines with J gene TRBJ1-2, with D tentatively TRBD1 (5 bases). V dropped 1 base and J dropped 0 bases, with 12 bases sitting between them. The CDR3 spans 16 residues. Germline V gene lookup returns CDR1 MGHRA and CDR2 YSYEKL. The CDR3 DNA is TGCGCCAGCAGCCAAGTGATCAGGACACCTAACTATGGCTACACCTTC. This codes for CASSQVIRTPNYGYTF.

This rearrangement joins TRBV29-1 to TRBJ2-7; 8 bases match TRBD1. Germline values: CDR1 SQVTM, CDR2 ANQGSEA. The junction had 5 bases not matched to a gene; V was cut back by 3 bases and J by 4 bases. This CDR3 spans 13 amino acids. The CDR3 region has the DNA TGCAGCGTTGAGACGGACAGGGCATACGAGCAGTACTTC. Protein: CSVETDRAYEQYF.

The chain couples TRBV7-2 to TRBJ1-2, with TRBD1 identical over 9 bases. V trimming: 5 bases; J trimming: 0 bases; junction bases outside the gene matches: 4. Germline V gene sequence: CDR1 SGHTA, CDR2 FQGNSA. This CDR3 region has 15 residues. CDR3 nucleotide sequence: TGTGCCAGCAGCCCTAGGACAGGGGCTAACTATGGCTACACCTTC. Protein: CASSPRTGANYGYTF.

The chain recombines TRBV6-5 with TRBJ2-7; D possibly corresponds to TRBD2 (5 bases). V lost 0 bases to trimming and J lost 3 bases, with 15 bases between them. The CDR3 sequence is 16 residues long. Germline V gene lookup returns CDR1 MNHEY and CDR2 SVGAGI. This chain's CDR3 is CASSYSFEGMNYEQYF. The CDR3 DNA reads as TGTGCCAGCAGTTACTCGTTCGAGGGTATGAACTACGAGCAGTACTTC.

The V call is TRBV27, the J call TRBJ2-3; D unclear. Deletions cut 0 bases from V and 2 bases from J, with 18 bases between. Germline loops: CDR1 MNHEY, CDR2 SMNVEV (reference sequence). This CDR3 has 18 amino acids. This CDR3 is CASSLSLQALRYTDTQYF. CDR3 DNA sequence: TGTGCCAGCAGTTTATCTCTCCAGGCCTTGCGTTACACAGATACGCAGTATTTT.

CDR3 coding DNA: TGTGCCAGCAGCTTAAATGCAGGGCTGGGCAATCAGCCCCAGCATTTT. Translating gives CASSLNAGLGNQPQHF. The rearrangement uses TRBV7-8 and TRBJ1-5; D perhaps matches TRBD1 (5 bases). The germline CDR1 and CDR2 sequences are SGHVS and FQNEAQ. This CDR3 has 16 amino acids. Between the trimmed V and J ends, which lost 2 bases and 2 bases, there was a span of 13 bases.

The chain uses TRBV18 and TRBJ2-3; 10 nucleotides align to TRBD2. Germline V gene sequence: CDR1 KGHSH, CDR2 LQKENI. The CDR3 is made up of 15 amino acids. The junction had 5 bases not matched to a gene; V was cut back by 2 bases and J by 6 bases. This chain's CDR3 is CASSPGLADPDTQYF. CDR3 nucleotides: TGTGCCAGCTCACCAGGACTAGCGGATCCCGATACGCAGTATTTT.

The J gene is TRBJ2-7, the V gene TRBV29-1, with 10 bases aligning to TRBD1. V shed 4 bases and J 2 bases; nucleotides not matched to a gene: 2. The CDR3 contains 13 residues. Germline CDR1 reads SQVTM; CDR2 reads ANQGSEA. CDR3 nucleotides: TGCAGCGTTGGGACAGGGGGGGCCTACGAGCAGTACTTC. This sequence encodes CSVGTGGAYEQYF.

This clone was counted only a few times. This chain uses TRBV4-1 with TRBJ1-6, with D possibly TRBD1 on 5 matching bases. The CDR3 is 15 amino acids. V lost 2 bases and J lost 5, with 10 bases in between. Germline V gives CDR1 MGHRA, CDR2 YSYEKL. CDR3 in DNA: TGCGCCAGCAGCCAACCCGGACACAATAATTCACCCCTCCACTTT. Its translation: CASSQPGHNNSPLHF.

As to this clone: The same CDR3 arises from other DNA sequences in this sample as well. The chain combines TRBV30 with TRBJ1-5, with a possible D match to TRBD1 (5 bases). This CDR3 has 15 residues. Between the trimmed V and J ends, which lost 0 bases and 2 bases, there was a span of 11 bases. Germline V gene data show CDR1 as GTSNPN and CDR2 as SVGIG (reference sequence). The CDR3 DNA follows: TGTGCCTGGAGTGTGGGAGGGGCCGGCAATCAGCCCCAGCATTTT. Protein sequence: CAWSVGGAGNQPQHF.

This clone was recorded only once. The chain has TRBV28 and TRBJ2-1, with TRBD1 matching 8 bases. With V trimmed by 6 bases and J by 0 bases, 7 bases remained unmatched. This CDR3 comprises 16 residues. Germline CDR1 and CDR2: MDHEN and SYDVKM. CDR3 protein: CASSSRTGSSYNEQFF. As DNA, the CDR3 is TGTGCCAGCAGCTCCCGGACAGGGAGCTCCTACAATGAGCAGTTCTTC.

This chain links TRBV15 with TRBJ2-7; 7 positions agree with TRBD1. Trimming took 4 bases from V and 0 from J; bases not matched to a gene: 6. This CDR3 contains 15 residues. Germline assignment: CDR1 LNHNV and CDR2 YYDKDF (reference sequence). The CDR3 coding sequence is TGTGCCACCAGCAAGGGGGCAGGGAGCTCCTACGAGCAGTACTTC. It translates to CATSKGAGSSYEQYF.

The V gene is TRBV15, the J gene TRBJ1-5; D gene unclear. The germline gives CDR1 LNHNV, CDR2 YYDKDF (reference sequence). There are 12 residues in the CDR3. Deletions cut 2 bases from V and 4 bases from J, with 3 bases between. For the CDR3, the DNA is TGTGCCACCAGCAGACCAAATCAGCCCCAGCATTTT. It codes for CATSRPNQPQHF.

The chain links TRBV29-1 to TRBJ2-3; D may be TRBD2 (5 bases). This CDR3 contains 13 residues. Germline CDR1 SQVTM, CDR2 ANQGSEA. With 4 bases removed from V and 1 base from J, the gap between germline ends came to 9 bases. CDR3 coding DNA: TGCAGCGTTGGAGTCGGGGGCACAGATACGCAGTATTTT. It specifies CSVGVGGTDTQYF.

This CDR3 is CASSFYPQTGGTGELFF. CDR3 bases: TGTGCCAGCAGCTTTTACCCCCAGACAGGGGGGACCGGGGAGCTGTTTTTT. The chain recombines TRBV13 with TRBJ2-2; 9 positions agree with TRBD1. This CDR3 contains 17 residues. The germline CDR1 and CDR2 sequences are PRHDT and FYEKMQ (reference sequence). After removal of 3 bases from V and 5 bases from J, the junction contained 10 bases not matched to a gene.

As regards this clone: The junction and the germline gene differ at one end; a read error may be behind it. The chain is built from TRBV11-2 and TRBJ1-1, with D perhaps matching TRBD1 (5 bases). The CDR3 runs to 11 residues. Germline loops: CDR1 SGHAT, CDR2 FQNNGV. The CDR3 coding sequence is TGTGCCAGCAGCTTAGGAACAGGCCTTTCCTTT. This translates into CASSLGTGLSF.

CDR3 loop: CSVGRGGELFF. CDR3 sequence (DNA): TGCAGCGTTGGGCGAGGCGGGGAGCTGTTTTTT. The V call is TRBV29-1, the J call TRBJ2-2; D gene ambiguous. V lost 4 bases to trimming and J lost 7 bases, with 7 bases between them. This CDR3 region has 11 residues. Germline values: CDR1 SQVTM, CDR2 ANQGSEA.